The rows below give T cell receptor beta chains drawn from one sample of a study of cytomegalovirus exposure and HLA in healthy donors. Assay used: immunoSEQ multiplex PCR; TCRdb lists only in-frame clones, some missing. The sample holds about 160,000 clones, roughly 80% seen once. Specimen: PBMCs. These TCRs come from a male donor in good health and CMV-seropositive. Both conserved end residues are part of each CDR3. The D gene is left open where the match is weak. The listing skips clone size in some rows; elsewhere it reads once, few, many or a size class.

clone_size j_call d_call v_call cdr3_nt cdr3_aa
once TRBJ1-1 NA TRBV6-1 TGTGCCAGCGGGCCGAACACTGAAGCTTTCTTT CASGPNTEAFF
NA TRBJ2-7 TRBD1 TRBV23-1 TGCGCCAGCAGTCAACAGCACGAAGGACAGGGGCCGTCCTACGAGCAGTACTTC CASSQQHEGQGPSYEQYF
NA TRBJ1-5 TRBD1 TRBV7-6 TGTGCCAGCAGCTTAGCGATATCAGGGGGCGCTTCCGGTCAGCCCCAGCATTTT CASSLAISGGASGQPQHF
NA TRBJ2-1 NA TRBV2 TGTGCCAGCACCACCTACAATGAGCAGTTCTTC CASTTYNEQFF
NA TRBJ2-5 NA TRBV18 TGTGCCAGCTCACCACTTGAGTTACAGGGCCACCAAGAGACCCAGTACTTC CASSPLELQGHQETQYF
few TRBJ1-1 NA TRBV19 TGTGCCAGTAGTCGGACGGACAGTAGGTATGATTTCGCTGAAGCTTTCTTT CASSRTDSRYDFAEAFF
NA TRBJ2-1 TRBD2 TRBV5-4 TGTGCCAGCAGTCGACTAGCGGGAGGGTACTACAATGAGCAGTTCTTC CASSRLAGGYYNEQFF
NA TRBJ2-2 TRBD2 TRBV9 TGTGCCAGCAGCGTCGGACTAGCGGGAGGGTCCGGGGAGCTGTTTTTT CASSVGLAGGSGELFF
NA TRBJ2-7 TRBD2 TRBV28 TGTGCCAGCAGTCTGGGGAGCGGGAGGGCTTACGAGCAGTACTTC CASSLGSGRAYEQYF
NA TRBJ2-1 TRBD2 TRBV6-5 TGTGCCAGCAGGGAGACTAGCGCGCCGAGGGATGAGCAGTTCTTC CASRETSAPRDEQFF
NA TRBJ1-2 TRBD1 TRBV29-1 TGCAGCGTGCTCAGGGGGTTAGGTGGCTACACCTTC CSVLRGLGGYTF
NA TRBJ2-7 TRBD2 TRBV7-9 TGTTCCAGCAGCTCCACTAGCGGGAAAACCTCCTACGAGCAGTACTTC CSSSSTSGKTSYEQYF
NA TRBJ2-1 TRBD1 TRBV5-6 TGTGCCAGCAGCTTGACAGGGGGCTACAATGAGCAGTTCTTC CASSLTGGYNEQFF
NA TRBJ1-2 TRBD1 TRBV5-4 TGTGCCAGCAGTCAAACCGGGACAGCCCTTAACTATGGCTACACCTTC CASSQTGTALNYGYTF
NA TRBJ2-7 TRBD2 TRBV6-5 TGTGCCAGCAGTTACTCGACTAGCGGAGACTACGAGCAGTACTTC CASSYSTSGDYEQYF
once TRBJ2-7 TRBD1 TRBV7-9 TGTGCCAGCAGCTCCTCAGGGACAGTCGCCTCCTACGAGCAGTACTTC CASSSSGTVASYEQYF
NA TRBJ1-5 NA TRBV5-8 TGTGCCAGCAGCCCCCGGGGATCTCAGCCCCAGCATTTT CASSPRGSQPQHF
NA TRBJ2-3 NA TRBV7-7 TGTGCTAGCAGCTTGATTCAGGCAGATACGCAGTATTTT CASSLIQADTQYF
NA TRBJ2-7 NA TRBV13 TGTGCCAGCAGCCCGAGGGACTCGTCCTACGAGCAGTACTTC CASSPRDSSYEQYF
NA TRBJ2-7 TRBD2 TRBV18 TGTGCCAGCTCACCCGGGACTAACTACGAGCAGTACTTC CASSPGTNYEQYF
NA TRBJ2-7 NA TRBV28 TGTGCCAGCAGTCCCCAGGGGCAGGCACCCTACGAGCAGTACTTC CASSPQGQAPYEQYF
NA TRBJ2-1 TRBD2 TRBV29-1 TGCAGCGTTTCCAAGACTAGCGGAAACTACAATGAGCAGTTCTTC CSVSKTSGNYNEQFF
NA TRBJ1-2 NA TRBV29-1 TGCAGCGTCCAGGCAGCTAACTATGGCTACACCTTC CSVQAANYGYTF
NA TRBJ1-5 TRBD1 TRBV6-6 TGTGCCAGCAGTTACCGGGGACAGACCAATCAGCCCCAGCATTTT CASSYRGQTNQPQHF
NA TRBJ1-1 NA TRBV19 TGTGCCAGTAGTATACAGGGTGGCACTGAAGCTTTCTTT CASSIQGGTEAFF
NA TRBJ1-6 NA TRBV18 TGTGCCAGCTCACCGATGGGACTCTCATATAATTCACCCCTCCACTTT CASSPMGLSYNSPLHF
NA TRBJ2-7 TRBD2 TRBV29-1 TGCAGCGTCACCGCCGGGACTAGCTACTACGAGCAGTACTTC CSVTAGTSYYEQYF
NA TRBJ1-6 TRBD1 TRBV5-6 TGTGCCAGCAGCGGTAGACAGGGAAATAATTCACCCCTCCACTTT CASSGRQGNNSPLHF
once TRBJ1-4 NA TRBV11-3 TGTGCCAGCAGCTTAGATCGAGTAGAAGACTCAAAACTGTTTTTT CASSLDRVEDSKLFF
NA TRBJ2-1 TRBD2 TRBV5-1 TGCGCCAGCAGCTTGGGTCTACTAGCGGGGGCTAGCTCCTACAATGAGCAGTTCTTC CASSLGLLAGASSYNEQFF
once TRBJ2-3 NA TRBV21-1 TGTGCCAGCAGCAAAGCAAGGAGGGAGTGCCCAGATACGCAGTATTTT CASSKARRECPDTQYF
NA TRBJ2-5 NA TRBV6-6 TGTGCCAGCAGCCCCTTAGAGACCCAGTACTTC CASSPLETQYF
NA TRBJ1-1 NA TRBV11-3 TGTGCCAGCAGCGTGGGCCGGGGATTCTCGAACACTGAAGCTTTCTTT CASSVGRGFSNTEAFF
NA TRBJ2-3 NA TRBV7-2 TGTGCCAGCAGCTTAATGCGGCAGAGCACAGATACGCAGTATTTT CASSLMRQSTDTQYF
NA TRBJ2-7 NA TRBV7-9 TGTGCCAGCAGCTGCCCCGACTGCCACGAGCAGTACTTC CASSCPDCHEQYF
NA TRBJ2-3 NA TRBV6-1 TGTGCCAGCAGTGAACAGGGCCTACTCACAGATACGCAGTATTTT CASSEQGLLTDTQYF
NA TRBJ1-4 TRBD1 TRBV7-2 TGTGCCAGCAGCTCCGACAGGGTAGAAAAACTGTTTTTT CASSSDRVEKLFF
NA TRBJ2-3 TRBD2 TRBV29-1 TGCAGCGTTGCCGGGAGGGCCACAGATACGCAGTATTTT CSVAGRATDTQYF
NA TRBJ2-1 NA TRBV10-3 TGTGCCATCAGCCCTAGCCTAGCCCTAAATGAGCAGTTCTTC CAISPSLALNEQFF
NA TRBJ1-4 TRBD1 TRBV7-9 TGTGCCAGCAGCTCAGCCCCCCACAGGGGGCTGTTTTTT CASSSAPHRGLFF
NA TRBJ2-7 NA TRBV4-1 TGCGCCAGCAGCCAAGGTAATGTAGGAGACTACGAGCAGTACTTC CASSQGNVGDYEQYF
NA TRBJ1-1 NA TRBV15 TGTGCCACCAGCAGAGATTGGAGGGGACGGGAAACTGAAGCTTTCTTT CATSRDWRGRETEAFF
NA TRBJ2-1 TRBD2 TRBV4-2 TGTGCCAGCAGCCAAGAGTTAAGGCTAGCGGGAGGTCTGTTCTTC CASSQELRLAGGLFF
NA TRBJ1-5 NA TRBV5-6 TGTGCCAGCAGCTTTGGGGGCAGGAGCAATCAGCCCCAGCATTTT CASSFGGRSNQPQHF
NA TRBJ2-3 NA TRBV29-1 TGCAGCGTTACCCCCGTTTCAGGGACACCAGATACGCAGTATTTT CSVTPVSGTPDTQYF
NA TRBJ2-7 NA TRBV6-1 TGTGCCAGCAGATACTACGAGCAGTACTTC CASRYYEQYF
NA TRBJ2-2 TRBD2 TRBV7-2 TGTGCCAGCAGCTTCCAGGGACTAGCGGGAGGAACGGGCACCGGGGAGCTGTTTTTT CASSFQGLAGGTGTGELFF
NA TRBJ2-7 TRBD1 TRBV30 TGTGCCTGGAGTGTACCGGGACAGTCCGCCTACGAGCAGTACTTC CAWSVPGQSAYEQYF
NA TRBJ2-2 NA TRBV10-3 TGTGCCATCAGGGCCACAGCGGGTGAGAACACCGGGGAGCTGTTTTTT CAIRATAGENTGELFF
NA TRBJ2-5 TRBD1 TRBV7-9 TGTGCCAGCAGCCTCGGAGACAGGGACCAAGAGACCCAGTACTTC CASSLGDRDQETQYF
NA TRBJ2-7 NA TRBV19 TGTGCCAGTAGTCCCCCAGGGGACCCTCCATACGAGCAGTACTTC CASSPPGDPPYEQYF
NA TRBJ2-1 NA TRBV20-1 TGCAGTGCTAGACAGGGAAGTGAGCAGTTCTTC CSARQGSEQFF
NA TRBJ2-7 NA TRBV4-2 TGTGCCAGCAGCCCCTTATCAGGGCCGCCTGCCTACGAGCAGTACTTC CASSPLSGPPAYEQYF